This T cell receptor beta chain was sequenced for a study of regulatory T cells in long-lasting Graves disease. Study-wide results and caveats: Favored gene segments in persistent disease were TRBV28, TRBJ1-2 and TRBJ2-5. Investigators studied peripheral blood only, not thyroid tissue. TCR diversity in persistent Graves' patients was below that of newly diagnosed ones.

Note on this clonotype: The antigen remains undetermined. The junction departs from germline at one end; a sequencing error may be responsible.

Germline lookup yields CDR1 MNHNS and CDR2 SASEGT. The CDR3 consists of 14 residues. Time point reported: persistent/refractory GD, antithyroid drugs over 5 years with positive TRAb. Preparation of the TCR library used RNA extracted from PBMCs. The authors diagnosed Graves' disease using American Thyroid Association guidelines. iRepertoire HTBI primers and Arm-PCR of CDR3 regions built TCR beta libraries. MiXCR was run by TCRdb on the multiplex PCR reads, yielding one entry per CDR3 protein. Among 360,000 or so distinct CDR3 sequences listed, roughly 23% were seen once. The source of this sequence is a woman in her forties with Graves disease. Sample: peripheral blood mononuclear cells (PBMCs), taken when the disease was refractory, from a patient treated with antithyroid drugs. This rearrangement joins TRBV6-1 to TRBJ2-5; 11 bases map to TRBD2. CDR3 DNA: TGTGCCAGCAGTCCTCACGGGACTAGCGGTCGTATGAACTTC. Its translation is CASSPHGTSGRMNF.